These 29 T cell receptor beta chains originate from one sample sequenced in a study of blood T cell repertoires in COVID-19 (dated by TCRdb to 2019 to 2021). Libraries were made using the immunoSEQ multiplex PCR assay. Entries here come from immuneACCESS through TCRdb and include only in-frame sequences with V and J called. Some clones fail to appear in such tables; in the studies checked, an unresolved V gene covers under half of the shortfall, and the cause of the remainder is unknown. For this sample there are 55,000 or so clones; about 83% appear just once. The ten largest clones represent under 6.5% of the sample. The sequenced material came from peripheral blood. Receptors originate from an older woman with COVID-19, enrolled during active disease.

V usage is TRBV9 and J usage is TRBJ1-5, with TRBD1 as a possible D gene (6 bases). The CDR3 covers 15 residues. With 4 bases removed from V and 1 base from J, the gap between germline ends came to 12 bases. Germline-derived CDR1 and CDR2 are SGDLS and YYNGEE. The CDR3 DNA follows: TGTGCCAGCAGCCCTGGGGGCTTGAGCAATCAGCCCCAGCATTTT. It yields the protein CASSPGGLSNQPQHF.

The chain combines TRBV19 with TRBJ2-1; 8 nucleotides match TRBD1. Germline assignment: CDR1 LNHDA and CDR2 SQIVND (reference sequence). The junction had 7 bases not matched to a gene; V was cut back by 4 bases and J by 2 bases. This CDR3 is 16 amino acids long. CDR3 residues: CASSRNDRGPYNEQFF. The CDR3 DNA reads TGTGCCAGTAGTAGAAACGACAGGGGCCCCTACAATGAGCAGTTCTTC. Using reference TRBV19 and TRBJ2-1 for the parts outside the CDR3, the full variable domain is DGGITQSPKYLFRKEGQNVTLSCEQNLNHDAMYWYRQDPGQGLRLIYYSQIVNDFQKGDIAEGYSVSREKKESFPLTVTSAQKNPTAFYLCASSRNDRGPYNEQFFGPGTRLTVL.

The chain joins TRBV27 to TRBJ1-5; the D gene is possibly TRBD1 (6 bases). The CDR3 is 16 residues long. Germline CDR1 and CDR2: MNHEY and SMNVEV (reference sequence). The V and J ends lost 1 base and 0 bases respectively, with 10 bases between them. CDR3 loop: CASSLYPGDSNQPQHF. The CDR3 DNA reads as TGTGCCAGCAGTTTATACCCAGGGGATAGCAATCAGCCCCAGCATTTT.

The chain joins TRBV7-9 to TRBJ2-1; no clear D gene. Trimming took off 1 base at V and 9 bases at J, with 16 bases between the two ends. The CDR3 has 15 amino acids. The germline gives CDR1 SEHNR, CDR2 FQNEAQ (reference sequence). The CDR3 sequence is CASSLGLVATLEQFF. CDR3 coding DNA: TGTGCCAGCAGCTTAGGGCTAGTAGCCACCCTTGAGCAGTTCTTC.

The J gene is TRBJ1-6, the V gene TRBV30, with a tentative D call TRBD1 (6 bases). The CDR3 spans 15 residues. Between the trimmed V and J ends, which lost 1 base and 10 bases, there was a span of 17 bases. Germline V gives CDR1 GTSNPN, CDR2 SVGIG (reference sequence). The CDR3 DNA reads TGTGCCTGGAGTGGAAAGGACAGTATAAGCTCACCCCTCCACTTT. Its protein is CAWSGKDSISSPLHF.

This clone has only a few counts. This sequence joins TRBV2 and TRBJ2-7; 8 bases align to TRBD1. CDR1 SNHLY and CDR2 FYNNEI come from the germline V gene. V was pared by 7 bases and J by 5 bases, with 13 bases of the junction left unmatched. This CDR3 comprises 15 residues. This CDR3 reads CASTYFADRANEQYF. The CDR3 DNA reads as TGTGCCAGCACTTACTTCGCGGACAGGGCGAACGAGCAGTACTTC.

The genes are TRBV14 and TRBJ2-7; tentatively, D is TRBD2 (6 bases). The CDR3 runs to 15 residues. The V gene lost 4 bases and the J gene lost 0 bases, with 13 bases spanning the gap. CDR1 and CDR2 (germline): SGHDN, FVKESK. The CDR3 nucleotides are TGTGCCAGCAGCCCACGGGGGAGCAGCTCCTACGAGCAGTACTTC. Protein product: CASSPRGSSSYEQYF.

The V call is TRBV19, the J call TRBJ2-7, with 9 bases aligning to TRBD1. V dropped 4 bases and J dropped 3; count of bases not matched to a gene: 4. This CDR3 contains 14 residues. Germline assignment: CDR1 LNHDA and CDR2 SQIVND (reference sequence). Here the CDR3 DNA reads TGTGCCAGTAGTAAGGGGACAGGGAACTACGAGCAGTACTTC. Translation: CASSKGTGNYEQYF.

The chain has TRBV3-1 (or the pseudogene TRBV3-2) and TRBJ2-4; a weak D match, TRBD1 (6 bases). Germline V lookup: CDR1 LGHDT, CDR2 YNNKEL (reference sequence). V lost 5 bases to trimming and J lost 7 bases, with 12 bases between them. CDR3 length equals 13 residues. For the CDR3, the DNA is TGTGCCAGCAGCGAACAGGGAAGGAACATTCAGTACTTC. Its protein product is CASSEQGRNIQYF.

The rearrangement uses TRBV20-1 and TRBJ2-1, with D perhaps matching TRBD2 (6 bases). The CDR3 has 11 amino acids. Germline lookup yields CDR1 DFQATT and CDR2 SNEGSKA (reference sequence). This CDR3 reads CSPESGNEQFF. The DNA of the CDR3 is TGCAGCCCGGAGAGCGGGAATGAGCAGTTCTTC.

This clone was seen a handful of times. The chain carries TRBV3-1 (or the pseudogene TRBV3-2) and TRBJ2-5; 8 bases line up with TRBD1. V was clipped by 0 bases and J by 9 bases; unmatched bases: 12. Looked up from germline, CDR1 is LGHDT and CDR2 is YNNKEL (reference sequence). There are 16 residues in the CDR3. The chain's CDR3 is CASSQDPGQGRGPQYF. The CDR3 DNA is TGTGCCAGCAGCCAAGATCCCGGACAGGGTAGAGGGCCCCAGTACTTC.

CDR3 sequence reads: CASSPRTGGTLDEQFF. In nucleotides, the CDR3 is TGTGCCAGCAGCCCGCGGACAGGGGGTACCCTCGATGAGCAGTTCTTC. The chain uses TRBV7-9 and TRBJ2-1; 10 nucleotides align to TRBD1. V lost 5 bases, J lost 8 bases, and 12 bases stayed unmatched. Germline CDR1 SEHNR, CDR2 FQNEAQ (reference sequence). The CDR3 consists of 16 residues.

This CDR3 is CASSLLAGDEQYF. The DNA of the CDR3 is TGTGCCAGCAGTCTCCTAGCGGGAGACGAGCAGTACTTC. The rearrangement joins TRBV12-3 or TRBV12-4 to TRBJ2-7, with 10 bases identical to TRBD2. The CDR3 covers 13 residues. V lost 5 bases and J lost 5; bases outside the gene matches: 3.

The J gene is TRBJ2-7, the V gene TRBV27, with 11 bases identical to TRBD1. This CDR3 spans 15 amino acids. The V gene's germline CDR1 is MNHEY and CDR2 SMNVEV (reference sequence). J lost 3 bases, V lost 5 bases, and 6 bases had no gene match. This chain's CDR3 is CASSPTGTGGYEQYF. The CDR3 DNA is TGTGCCAGCAGTCCCACCGGGACAGGGGGCTACGAGCAGTACTTC.

The V gene is TRBV6-6, the J gene TRBJ2-1; D not resolved. Germline CDR1 is MNHNY and CDR2 is SVGAGI (reference sequence). This CDR3 region has 16 residues. V was clipped by 7 bases and J by 0 bases, with 16 bases between them. The CDR3 reads CASTPLGGNSYNEQFF. The CDR3 region has the DNA TGTGCCAGCACTCCCTTAGGCGGCAACTCCTACAATGAGCAGTTCTTC.

The rearrangement joins TRBV9 to TRBJ1-1; tentative D call: TRBD1 (5 bases). This CDR3 is 13 amino acids long. Germline values: CDR1 SGDLS, CDR2 YYNGEE. Trimming removed 4 bases at V and 4 bases at J, with 11 bases between. CDR3 residues: CASSKTATTEAFF. Here the CDR3 DNA reads TGTGCCAGCAGCAAGACAGCTACCACTGAAGCTTTCTTT.

The chain links TRBV27 to TRBJ1-2; tentatively, D is TRBD1 (5 bases). CDR1 is MNHEY, CDR2 SMNVEV, per germline (reference sequence). This CDR3 is 15 amino acids long. V lost 2 bases and J 3 bases, leaving 13 bases between the germline ends. CDR3 sequence (DNA): TGTGCCAGCAGTTTAGACTTCTGGGACTACTATGGCTACACCTTC. Its translation: CASSLDFWDYYGYTF.

V gene TRBV28 combines with J gene TRBJ2-3; 7 nucleotides agree with TRBD2. The CDR3 extends over 14 amino acids. In germline, CDR1 is MDHEN, CDR2 SYDVKM. The junction had 7 bases not matched to a gene; V was cut back by 9 bases and J by 1 base. The CDR3 is CASERDLGTDTQYF. DNA for the CDR3: TGTGCCAGTGAGCGGGACTTGGGCACAGATACGCAGTATTTT. Together with reference TRBV28 and TRBJ2-3, the CDR3 gives the full variable domain: DVKVTQSSRYLVKRTGEKVFLECVQDMDHENMFWYRQDPGLGLRLIYFSYDVKMKEKGDIPEGYSVSREKKERFSLILESASTNQTSMYLCASERDLGTDTQYFGPGTRLTVL.

J is TRBJ1-2 and V is TRBV6-5; no firm D call. This CDR3 is 13 amino acids long. Germline V gene lookup returns CDR1 MNHEY and CDR2 SVGAGI. V lost 6 bases to trimming and J lost 8 bases, with 16 bases between them. The CDR3 loop is CASRTYSLVGYTF. The CDR3 coding sequence is TGTGCCAGCAGAACATACAGCCTCGTCGGCTACACCTTC.

V usage is TRBV14 and J usage is TRBJ2-5; a possible D gene is TRBD2 (6 bases). V lost 6 bases to trimming and J lost 2 bases, with 16 bases between them. Germline assignment: CDR1 SGHDN and CDR2 FVKESK. CDR3 size: 15 residues. CDR3 DNA sequence: TGTGCCAGCAGAGAATCCGGGACTTCACAAGAGACCCAGTACTTC. It specifies CASRESGTSQETQYF.

V and J are TRBV5-1 and TRBJ1-6; 8 nucleotides align to TRBD1. The CDR3 spans 12 residues. V trimming: 4 bases; J trimming: 16 bases; junction bases outside the gene matches: 7. CDR1 is SGHRS, CDR2 YFSETQ, per germline. In DNA, the CDR3 is TGCGCCAGCAGCCCGGATGGACAGGGACTCCACTTT. Translated, it gives CASSPDGQGLHF.

The chain employs TRBV7-2 and TRBJ1-5, with a possible D match to TRBD1 (5 bases). Between the trimmed V and J ends, which lost 6 bases and 6 bases, there was a span of 12 bases. CDR1 and CDR2 (germline): SGHTA, FQGNSA. CDR3 length: 13 amino acids. The CDR3: CASSPQGFQPQHF. In DNA, the CDR3 is TGTGCCAGCAGTCCTCAGGGATTTCAGCCCCAGCATTTT.

The CDR3, as DNA: TGCACTAGAAAAGGGACAGGTCACCAACCGGGTACTGAAGCTTTCTTT. This translates into CTRKGTGHQPGTEAFF. This chain uses TRBV1 with TRBJ1-1; the D call TRBD1 from the table was never checked on the DNA. TRBV1 counts as a pseudogene. The CDR3 spans 16 residues.

V is TRBV6-1 and J is TRBJ2-7; weak D call: TRBD1 (6 bases). Trimming pared 3 bases from V and 3 bases from J, leaving 9 bases between. The CDR3 consists of 13 residues. Germline values: CDR1 MNHNS, CDR2 SASEGT. The CDR3 DNA reads as TGTGCCAGCAGTGACGGCAGGGGCTACGAGCAGTACTTC. Translating it yields CASSDGRGYEQYF.

The gene calls are TRBV15 and TRBJ2-5; D uncertain. V was cut by 4 bases and J by 0 bases, with 3 bases left in between. Germline CDR1 LNHNV, CDR2 YYDKDF (reference sequence). This CDR3 is built from 12 residues. The chain's CDR3 is CATSTDQETQYF. DNA of the CDR3: TGTGCCACCAGCACCGACCAAGAGACCCAGTACTTC.

The V gene is TRBV28, the J gene TRBJ1-1; D remains unclear. In germline, CDR1 is MDHEN, CDR2 SYDVKM. Trimming left V 1 base short and J 1 base short, with 25 bases between. The CDR3 is made up of 20 amino acids. CDR3 amino acids: CASSLLLSEGIWQSNTEAFF. The CDR3 DNA follows: TGTGCCAGCAGTTTATTGCTTTCGGAGGGAATATGGCAGTCGAACACTGAAGCTTTCTTT.

This clone was seen once. The V gene is TRBV7-8, the J gene TRBJ1-6, with 9 bases that match TRBD1. The CDR3 consists of 17 residues. The V segment lost 1 base and the J segment 8 bases; nucleotides outside the gene matches: 9. In germline, CDR1 is SGHVS, CDR2 FQNEAQ. CDR3 nucleotides: TGTGCCAGCAGCTTAGAACAGGGGGCTAATTTGGATTCACCCCTCCACTTT. Its protein is CASSLEQGANLDSPLHF.

This clone was counted a few times. The chain carries TRBV6-2 or TRBV6-3 and TRBJ1-5; TRBD1 is a possible D gene (6 bases). This CDR3 comprises 16 residues. The ends were cut back, 2 bases at V and 1 base at J, with 12 bases in the middle. Germline V gives CDR1 MNHEY, CDR2 SVGEGT. The DNA for the CDR3 is TGTGCCAGCAGTTACACCGGGGGGGCGAGCAATCAGCCCCAGCATTTT. Translating gives CASSYTGGASNQPQHF.

The chain uses TRBV5-1 and TRBJ2-1; 8 bases agree with TRBD1. The CDR3 runs 13 residues. J lost 10 bases, V lost 4 bases, and 7 bases had no gene match. The germline V gene encodes CDR1 SGHRS and CDR2 YFSETQ. In DNA, the CDR3 is TGCGCCAGCAGCCTCCAGACAGGGGACGAGCAGTTCTTC. Translated, it gives CASSLQTGDEQFF.